Shown below are 28 T cell receptor beta chains from a single sample sequenced in a study of cytomegalovirus exposure and HLA in healthy donors. The PCR ran on 60 Vbeta and 13 Jbeta primers. Sequencing was performed with immunoSEQ multiplex PCR; in TCRdb, only in-frame clones are kept and a portion is missing. Among under 200,000 clones listed, about 80% were seen once. Sequencing was performed on PBMCs. Receptors originate from a man in his thirties or forties in good health and CMV-seropositive.

The V gene is TRBV7-2, the J gene TRBJ2-5; TRBD2 aligns across 8 bases. J was trimmed by 2 bases and V by 5 bases; bases with no gene match: 7. The germline gives CDR1 SGHTA, CDR2 FQGNSA. There are 15 residues in the CDR3. For the CDR3, the DNA is TGTGCCAGCAGCAAGCCGGGACTAGGACAAGAGACCCAGTACTTC. Translation gives CASSKPGLGQETQYF.

The chain couples TRBV15 to TRBJ2-7, with 9 bases matching TRBD1. Trimming removed 0 bases from V and 3 bases from J; junction bases left unmatched: 6. The CDR3 is 16 amino acids. Germline V lookup: CDR1 LNHNV, CDR2 YYDKDF (reference sequence). This chain's CDR3 is CATSRDLVTGGYEQYF. For the CDR3, the DNA is TGTGCCACCAGCAGAGATCTCGTGACAGGGGGCTACGAGCAGTACTTC.

V usage is TRBV6-1 and J usage is TRBJ2-5, with D perhaps matching TRBD1 (5 bases). The CDR3 is made up of 13 amino acids. Trimming stripped 0 bases from V and 5 bases from J, with 7 bases between. From germline, CDR1 is MNHNS and CDR2 SASEGT. CDR3 nucleotide sequence: TGTGCCAGCAGTGAAGCGCCAGGGGAGACCCAGTACTTC. It yields the protein CASSEAPGETQYF.

The chain is built from TRBV6-6 and TRBJ1-2; perhaps TRBD1 as D (6 bases). CDR1 is MNHNY and CDR2 is SVGAGI in the germline V gene (reference sequence). V was shortened by 0 bases and J by 4 bases, with 15 bases between the two germline ends. This CDR3 is 16 amino acids long. The CDR3 DNA follows: TGTGCCAGCAGTTACTCATCAGGGGCCAACCTCTATGGCTACACCTTC. It is translated as CASSYSSGANLYGYTF.

The count of this clone is one. This chain uses TRBV29-1 with TRBJ2-5; D perhaps matches TRBD1 (6 bases). The CDR3 covers 14 residues. The ends were cut back, 0 bases at V and 4 bases at J, with 12 bases in the middle. CDR1 and CDR2 (germline): SQVTM, ANQGSEA. The chain's CDR3 is CSVEEGATIETQYF. The DNA for the CDR3 is TGCAGCGTTGAAGAGGGGGCTACTATAGAGACCCAGTACTTC.

The J gene is TRBJ1-1, the V gene TRBV28; the D is unclear. The ends were cut back, 3 bases at V and 3 bases at J, with 11 bases in the middle. From germline, CDR1 is MDHEN and CDR2 SYDVKM. CDR3 size: 14 residues. CDR3 amino acids: CASSFTDWDTEAFF. As DNA, the CDR3 is TGTGCCAGCAGTTTCACAGATTGGGACACTGAAGCTTTCTTT.

A remark on this clone: The same CDR3 can be traced to other DNA sequences in this sample. The J gene is TRBJ2-3, the V gene TRBV5-4; 11 nucleotides match TRBD2. The CDR3 runs 15 residues. Germline V lookup: CDR1 SGHNT, CDR2 YYREEE (reference sequence). The ends lost 3 bases at V and 5 bases at J; junction bases unmatched: 5. In nucleotides, the CDR3 is TGTGCCAGCAGCTCTAGCGGGGGGCAACGAGATACGCAGTATTTT. Encoded protein: CASSSSGGQRDTQYF.

The V and J genes are TRBV19 and TRBJ2-7, with 8 bases lining up with TRBD1. Looked up from germline, CDR1 is LNHDA and CDR2 is SQIVND (reference sequence). The J segment lost 7 bases and the V segment lost 3 bases, leaving 8 bases of the junction unmatched. The CDR3 is made up of 14 amino acids. CDR3 sequence reads: CASSIGQGAGEQYF. The CDR3 nucleotides read TGTGCCAGTAGTATTGGGCAGGGGGCTGGAGAGCAGTACTTC.

Comments on this clone: Other DNA variants within this sample encode the same CDR3. This chain joins TRBV27 and TRBJ1-1; tentative D call: TRBD1 (5 bases). Trimming cost V 5 bases and J 8 bases, with 15 bases left between them. Germline lookup yields CDR1 MNHEY and CDR2 SMNVEV (reference sequence). This CDR3 contains 13 residues. The DNA for the CDR3 is TGTGCCAGCAGTCTTGGAGGGGCGCGCGAAGCTTTCTTT. It is translated as CASSLGGAREAFF.

The chain joins TRBV11-3 to TRBJ2-3, with a possible D match to TRBD2 (5 bases). CDR1 SGHNT and CDR2 YENEEA come from the germline V gene. The CDR3 length is 14 residues. Trimming took 4 bases from V and 2 from J, leaving 10 bases between them. Written as DNA, the CDR3 is TGTGCCAGCAGCTCAGAGCGGTACACAGATACGCAGTATTTT. It yields the protein CASSSERYTDTQYF.

The chain is built from TRBV6-1 and TRBJ2-3; 10 nucleotides line up with TRBD2. Germline-derived CDR1 and CDR2 are MNHNS and SASEGT. The CDR3 has 18 residues. Germline trimming cut 1 base from V and 2 bases from J; bases unmatched to any gene: 9. CDR3 sequence: CASSEDRVAGGLTDTQYF. DNA of the CDR3: TGTGCCAGCAGTGAAGACAGAGTAGCGGGGGGCCTCACAGATACGCAGTATTTT.

The chain is built from TRBV6-4 and TRBJ2-3; 7 bases are a match to TRBD2. There are 14 residues in the CDR3. The ends lost 2 bases at V and 4 bases at J; junction bases unmatched: 3. Germline assignment: CDR1 MRHNA and CDR2 SNTAGT. CDR3 bases: TGTGCCAGCAGTGACCGTGGGGGGGCAGATACGCAGTATTTT. Translating gives CASSDRGGADTQYF.

The chain links TRBV28 to TRBJ2-3; 9 bases are shared with TRBD2. This CDR3 has 15 residues. After removal of 5 bases from V and 5 bases from J, the junction contained 8 bases not matched to a gene. Per the germline V gene, CDR1 is MDHEN and CDR2 is SYDVKM. The DNA for the CDR3 is TGTGCCAGCAGTCCCCGGCGGGGGGGCCGAGATACGCAGTATTTT. As protein: CASSPRRGGRDTQYF.

V gene TRBV15 combines with J gene TRBJ2-7; 7 bases match TRBD1. The CDR3 is 15 amino acids. CDR1 is LNHNV, CDR2 YYDKDF, per germline (reference sequence). Germline trimming cut 1 base from V and 2 bases from J; bases unmatched to any gene: 5. The DNA for the CDR3 is TGTGCCACCAGCAGAGGGGCAGGGACAGCCTACGAGCAGTACTTC. Translation gives CATSRGAGTAYEQYF.

This clone was observed once. The chain combines TRBV16 with TRBJ1-1; TRBD1 is a possible D gene (5 bases). The V gene's germline CDR1 is KGHSY and CDR2 FQNENV. CDR3 length equals 17 residues. Trimming shortened V by 7 bases and J by 1 base, and 22 bases separated the two germline ends. CDR3 loop: CASTLPGRGGSNTEAFF. CDR3 nucleotide sequence: TGTGCCAGCACCCTACCTGGGCGTGGGGGGTCGAACACTGAAGCTTTCTTT. Drawing the rest from reference TRBV16 and TRBJ1-1, the complete variable domain is GEEVAQTPKHLVRGEGQKAKLYCAPIKGHSYVFWYQQVLKNEFKFLISFQNENVFDETGMPKERFSAKCLPNSPCSLEIQATKLEDSAVYFCASTLPGRGGSNTEAFFGQGTRLTVV.

The chain joins TRBV6-1 to TRBJ2-1; 10 nucleotides match TRBD1. Germline-derived CDR1 and CDR2 are MNHNS and SASEGT. Trimming took 6 bases from V and 6 from J; bases not matched to a gene: 8. The CDR3 is 15 amino acids. The CDR3 DNA is TGTGCCAGCAGCGGAGGCCGGACAGGGGGCAATGAGCAGTTCTTC. Translating gives CASSGGRTGGNEQFF.

The rearrangement links TRBV6-6 to TRBJ1-6, with 9 bases identical to TRBD1. J gave up 4 bases and V 6 bases, and 4 bases lay outside the gene matches. In germline, CDR1 is MNHNY, CDR2 SVGAGI (reference sequence). The CDR3 extends over 15 amino acids. The CDR3 loop reads CASSPTGGYNSPLHF. DNA for the CDR3: TGTGCCAGCAGCCCGACAGGGGGGTATAATTCACCCCTCCACTTT.

Details on this clone: This specimen includes other DNA sequences encoding the same CDR3. Here the CDR3 reads CASSLSRGYEQYF. As DNA, the CDR3 is TGTGCCAGCAGTTTATCCCGGGGCTACGAGCAGTACTTC. The chain links TRBV27 to TRBJ2-7, with a possible D match to TRBD2 (5 bases). Trimming left V 0 bases short and J 3 bases short, with 6 bases between. This CDR3 has 13 residues. Germline V gene data show CDR1 as MNHEY and CDR2 as SMNVEV (reference sequence).

DNA for the CDR3: TGTGCCTGGAGTGTACAACAGGGAGAGACCCAGTACTTC. This translates into CAWSVQQGETQYF. The rearrangement links TRBV30 to TRBJ2-5; D is perhaps TRBD1 (6 bases). Trimming pared 0 bases from V and 4 bases from J, leaving 9 bases between. Germline V gives CDR1 GTSNPN, CDR2 SVGIG (reference sequence). The CDR3 sequence is 13 residues long.

V is TRBV27 and J is TRBJ1-4; 8 bases line up with TRBD1. The CDR3 is 16 amino acids. CDR1 and CDR2 (germline): MNHEY, SMNVEV (reference sequence). V lost 6 bases to trimming and J lost 4 bases; unmatched junction nucleotides: 10. CDR3 bases: TGTGCCAGCAGCCACTTCGGGACAGGTGTTAATGAAAAACTGTTTTTT. It translates to CASSHFGTGVNEKLFF.

V gene TRBV11-2 combines with J gene TRBJ1-2, with no clear D. CDR3 size: 15 residues. Trimming removed 2 bases at V and 5 bases at J, with 15 bases between. Germline CDR1 and CDR2: SGHAT and FQNNGV. The CDR3 here is CASSLIRQVRYGYTF. The CDR3 DNA sequence: TGTGCCAGCAGCTTAATTCGCCAGGTTCGTTATGGCTACACCTTC.

V is TRBV18 and J is TRBJ1-4; TRBD1 might be the D (6 bases). The CDR3 has 15 amino acids. The V gene's germline CDR1 is KGHSH and CDR2 LQKENI. V lost 0 bases and J lost 3, with 8 bases in between. The DNA for the CDR3 is TGTGCCAGCTCACCACCGCGGACAGCTAATGAAAAACTGTTTTTT. Residues: CASSPPRTANEKLFF.

The chain recombines TRBV5-6 with TRBJ2-5; 12 bases align to TRBD2. The junction had 7 bases not matched to a gene; V was cut back by 3 bases and J by 4 bases. The germline V gene has CDR1 SGHDT and CDR2 YYEEEE. The CDR3 spans 16 residues. CDR3 coding DNA: TGTGCCAGCAGCTCACCTAGCGGGGGGGCTATAGAGACCCAGTACTTC. Amino acid sequence: CASSSPSGGAIETQYF. The complete variable domain, with remaining parts taken from reference TRBV5-6 and TRBJ2-5, reads DAGVTQSPTHLIKTRGQQVTLRCSPKSGHDTVSWYQQALGQGPQFIFQYYEEEERQRGNFPDRFSGHQFPNYSSELNVNALLLGDSALYLCASSSPSGGAIETQYFGPGTRLLVL.

This rearrangement joins TRBV5-1 to TRBJ2-7; 12 bases fit TRBD2. The V gene's germline CDR1 is SGHRS and CDR2 YFSETQ. The CDR3 runs to 15 residues. V lost 4 bases and J lost 2; bases outside the gene matches: 4. The CDR3 here is CASSRTSGDPYEQYF. In DNA form, the CDR3 reads TGCGCCAGCAGCAGGACTAGCGGGGACCCCTACGAGCAGTACTTC.

The chain employs TRBV5-1 and TRBJ2-5, with TRBD1 matching over 8 bases. V lost 3 bases to trimming and J lost 5 bases; unmatched junction nucleotides: 18. CDR1 is SGHRS and CDR2 is YFSETQ in the germline V gene. The CDR3 covers 18 residues. The DNA of the CDR3 is TGCGCCAGCAGCTCAAGACAGGGGCCGCTTACGGGTGGGGAGACCCAGTACTTC. This sequence encodes CASSSRQGPLTGGETQYF.

The gene calls are TRBV5-4 and TRBJ2-2; D is perhaps TRBD2 (7 bases). CDR1 is SGHNT and CDR2 is YYREEE in the germline V gene (reference sequence). The CDR3 contains 15 residues. The germline V and J ends were trimmed by 2 bases and 2 bases, with 10 bases remaining between them. In DNA form, the CDR3 reads TGTGCCAGCAGCTTTGCGGGGGCAAACACCGGGGAGCTGTTTTTT. As protein: CASSFAGANTGELFF. Based on the CDR3 plus reference TRBV5-4 and TRBJ2-2, the full variable domain is ETGVTQSPTHLIKTRGQQVTLRCSSQSGHNTVSWYQQALGQGPQFIFQYYREEENGRGNFPPRFSGLQFPNYSSELNVNALELDDSALYLCASSFAGANTGELFFGEGSRLTVL.

Concerning this clone: Likely a read error: the CDR3 ends without its conserved phenylalanine or tryptophan. The chain links TRBV5-6 to TRBJ1-2; D might be TRBD1 (5 bases). The germline gives CDR1 SGHDT, CDR2 YYEEEE. This CDR3 is built from 13 residues. Deletions cut 2 bases from V and 2 bases from J, with 7 bases between. This CDR3 reads CASSFGGNYGYTL. CDR3 nucleotide sequence: TGTGCCAGCAGCTTTGGGGGGAACTATGGCTACACCCTC.

This clone was counted between two and nine times. This specimen includes other DNA sequences encoding the same CDR3. This chain joins TRBV5-1 and TRBJ2-7; 9 bases fit TRBD1. V shed 4 bases and J 3 bases; nucleotides not matched to a gene: 2. This CDR3 has 13 amino acids. Germline CDR1 is SGHRS and CDR2 is YFSETQ. The CDR3 is CASSRDRDYEQYF. The CDR3 DNA follows: TGCGCCAGCAGCCGGGACAGGGACTACGAGCAGTACTTC. The entire variable domain, with the rest obtained from reference TRBV5-1 and TRBJ2-7, is as follows: KAGVTQTPRYLIKTRGQQVTLSCSPISGHRSVSWYQQTPGQGLQFLFEYFSETQRNKGNFPGRFSGRQFSNSRSEMNVSTLELGDSALYLCASSRDRDYEQYFGPGTRLTVT.